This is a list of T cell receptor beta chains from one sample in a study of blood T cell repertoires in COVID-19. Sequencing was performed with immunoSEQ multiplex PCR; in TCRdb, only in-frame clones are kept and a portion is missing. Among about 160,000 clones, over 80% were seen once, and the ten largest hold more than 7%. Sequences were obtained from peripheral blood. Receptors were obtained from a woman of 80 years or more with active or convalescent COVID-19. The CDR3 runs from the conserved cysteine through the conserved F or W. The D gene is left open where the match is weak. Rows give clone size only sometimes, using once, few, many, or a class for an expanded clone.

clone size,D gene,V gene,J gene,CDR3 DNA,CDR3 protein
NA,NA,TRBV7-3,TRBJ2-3,TGTGCCAGCAGCCCGACGGGGGATACGCAGTATTTT,CASSPTGDTQYF
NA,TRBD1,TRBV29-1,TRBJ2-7,TGCAGCGTCGGACAGGGAGGCTACGAGCAGTACTTC,CSVGQGGYEQYF
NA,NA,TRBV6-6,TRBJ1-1,TGTGCCAGCAGTTCCCGGTCGAACACTGAAGCTTTCTTT,CASSSRSNTEAFF
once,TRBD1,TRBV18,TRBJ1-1,TGTGCCAGCTCCGTAACAGGGGGTAAAACTGAAGCTTTCTTT,CASSVTGGKTEAFF
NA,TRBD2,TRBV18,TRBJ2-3,TGTGCCAGCTCACCCCGGACTAGCGGGGGGCTCACAGATACGCAGTATTTT,CASSPRTSGGLTDTQYF
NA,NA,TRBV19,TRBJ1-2,TGTGCCAGTAGTATTTCAGCCGGGAATGGCTACACCTTC,CASSISAGNGYTF
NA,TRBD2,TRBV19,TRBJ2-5,TGTGCCAGTAGTATCGGTACTAGCGGGGGGGCCCGGGAGACCCAGTACTTC,CASSIGTSGGARETQYF
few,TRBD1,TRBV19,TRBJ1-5,TGTGCCAGTAAGGGGGGACAGACTAATAGCAATCAGCCCCAGCATTTT,CASKGGQTNSNQPQHF
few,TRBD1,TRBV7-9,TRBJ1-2,TGTGCCAGCAGCTTAGGACAGGGGGTCGGCTATGGCTACACCTTC,CASSLGQGVGYGYTF
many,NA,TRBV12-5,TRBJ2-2,TGTGCTAGTGGTTTGGTCATGGCATTCGGGGAGCTGTTTTTT,CASGLVMAFGELFF
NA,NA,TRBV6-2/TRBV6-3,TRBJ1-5,TGTGCCAGCAGTTACGCCGCAGGAATGGGTCAGCCCCAGCATTTT,CASSYAAGMGQPQHF
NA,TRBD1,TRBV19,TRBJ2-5,TGTGCCAGTAGTAGAAGACAGGGGTCAGTAGAGACCCAGTACTTC,CASSRRQGSVETQYF
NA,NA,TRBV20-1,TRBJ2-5,TGCAGTGCTAGTGTTGCGGGGCGTGGCCAAGAGACCCAGTACTTC,CSASVAGRGQETQYF
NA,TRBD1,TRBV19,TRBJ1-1,TGTGCCAGTACCCATACGGCGACAGGGAAGAACACTGAAGCTTTCTTT,CASTHTATGKNTEAFF
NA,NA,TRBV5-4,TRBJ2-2,TGTGCCAGCAGCTTGGGACAGACGAACACCGGGGAGCTGTTTTTT,CASSLGQTNTGELFF
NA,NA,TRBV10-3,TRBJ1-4,TGTGCCATCAGTGAGGGCAGGGAGGGTGAAAAACTGTTTTTT,CAISEGREGEKLFF
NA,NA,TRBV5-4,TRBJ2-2,TGTGCCAGCAGCCGCCTTGGCGGGTGGGGCACCGGGGAGCTGTTTTTT,CASSRLGGWGTGELFF
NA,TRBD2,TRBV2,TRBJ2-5,TGTGCCGGTTGCGGGGGGGCAGGGGAGACCCAGTACTTC,CAGCGGAGETQYF
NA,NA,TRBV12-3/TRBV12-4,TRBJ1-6,TGTGCCAGCACCTTGACAGTGGGATCACCCCTCCACTTT,CASTLTVGSPLHF
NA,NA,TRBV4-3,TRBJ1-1,TGCGCCAGCAGCCAAGATTGGGGGGGAGGGGGCACTGAAGCTTTCTTT,CASSQDWGGGGTEAFF
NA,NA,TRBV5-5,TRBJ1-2,TGTGCCAGCAGCTTGTCAGCAGATCTCGGGGGCTACACCTTC,CASSLSADLGGYTF
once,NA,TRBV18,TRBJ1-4,TGTGCCAGCCGACAGACGGAAACTAATGAAAAACTGTTTTTT,CASRQTETNEKLFF
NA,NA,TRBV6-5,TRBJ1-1,TGTGCCAGCAGTTCACAGGGAAAGAACACTGAAGCTTTCTTT,CASSSQGKNTEAFF
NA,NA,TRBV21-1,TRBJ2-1,TGTGCCAGCAGCAACCGCGTAGGAAGACAGGGCCTTTACAATGAGCAGTTCTTC,CASSNRVGRQGLYNEQFF
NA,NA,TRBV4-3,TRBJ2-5,TGCGCCAGCAGCCAAAAATTACAAGAGACCCAGTACTTC,CASSQKLQETQYF
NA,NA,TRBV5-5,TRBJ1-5,TGTGCCAGCAGCTCGGGGGGCCACGATCAGCCCCAGCATTTT,CASSSGGHDQPQHF
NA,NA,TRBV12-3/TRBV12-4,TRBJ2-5,TGTGCCAGCAGCTTCAGATGGGAGACCCAGTACTTC,CASSFRWETQYF
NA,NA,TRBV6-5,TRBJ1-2,TGTGCCAGCAGACCCTCCGGGACTCAAGGGGGCTACACCTTC,CASRPSGTQGGYTF
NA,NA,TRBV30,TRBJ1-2,TGTGCCTGGAGTGTACTGCCAGGGGAGATCGTCAATGGCTACACCTTC,CAWSVLPGEIVNGYTF
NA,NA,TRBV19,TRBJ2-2,TGTGCCAGTAGTAAAGCCCACAGGGATTTCGGGGAGCTGTTTTTT,CASSKAHRDFGELFF
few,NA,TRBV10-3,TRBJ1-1,TGTGCCATCAGTGAGGGCAAAAAGAACACTGAAGCTTTCTTT,CAISEGKKNTEAFF
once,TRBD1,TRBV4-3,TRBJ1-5,TGCGCCAGCAGCCAAGATCTTGAGGGACAGGGGCGCAATCAGCCCCAGCATTTT,CASSQDLEGQGRNQPQHF
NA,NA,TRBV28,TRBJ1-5,TGTGCCAGCAGTTTAATGGCAGGCGCCAATCAGCCCCAGCATTTT,CASSLMAGANQPQHF
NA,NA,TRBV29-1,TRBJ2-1,TGCAGCGTTGGCGGACAGCATTCCTCCTACAATGAGCAGTTCTTC,CSVGGQHSSYNEQFF
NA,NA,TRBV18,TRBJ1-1,TGTGCCAGCTCACCAGTAACGGGGGAGATCACTGAAGCTTTCTTT,CASSPVTGEITEAFF
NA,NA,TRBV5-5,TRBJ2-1,TGTGCCAGCAGCTTAATCGACAGGGAGCAGTTCTTC,CASSLIDREQFF
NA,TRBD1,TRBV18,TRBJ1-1,TGTGCCAGCTCACCCGGTGGGGACAGGAACACTGAAGCTTTCTTT,CASSPGGDRNTEAFF
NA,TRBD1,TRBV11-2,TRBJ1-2,TGTGCCAGCAGCTCCTACGACGACAGGGGCTTCTACACCTTC,CASSSYDDRGFYTF
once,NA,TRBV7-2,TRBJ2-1,TGTGCCAGCAGCTTAGTACAGAACAATGAGCAGTTCTTC,CASSLVQNNEQFF
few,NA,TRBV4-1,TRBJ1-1,TGCGCCAGCAGCCCATGGGCAACAGGGATCAACACTGAAGCTTTCTTT,CASSPWATGINTEAFF
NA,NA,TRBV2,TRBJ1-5,TGTGCCAGCAGTGGGGTAACAGTAAATCAGCCCCAGCATTTT,CASSGVTVNQPQHF
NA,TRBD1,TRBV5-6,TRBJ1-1,TGTGCCAGCAGCCGCACCGACAGGGTTGTCACTGAAGCTTTCTTT,CASSRTDRVVTEAFF
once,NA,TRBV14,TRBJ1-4,TGTGCCAGCAGCCCCCGTCGGGAGGCTAATGAAAAACTGTTTTTT,CASSPRREANEKLFF
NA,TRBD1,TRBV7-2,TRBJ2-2,TGTGCCAGCAGCTCCCGAGGGACAGCGAACACCGGGGAGCTGTTTTTT,CASSSRGTANTGELFF
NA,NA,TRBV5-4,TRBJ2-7,TGTGCCAGCAGCTCAGGGACATCCCGATACGAGCAGTACTTC,CASSSGTSRYEQYF
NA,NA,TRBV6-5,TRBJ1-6,TGTGCCAGCAGTTACGACAGTTATTCACCCCTCCACTTT,CASSYDSYSPLHF
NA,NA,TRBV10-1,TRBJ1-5,TGCGCCACGGGTGAAAGCAATCAGCCCCAGCATTTT,CATGESNQPQHF
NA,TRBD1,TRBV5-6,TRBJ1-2,TGTGCCAGCAGCTCCGGACAGGCGAAAGCTAACTATGGCTACACCTTC,CASSSGQAKANYGYTF
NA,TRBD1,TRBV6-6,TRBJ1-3,TGTGCCAGCAGTCCCCTCCCGGGACAGGGGTCTGGTGGAAACACCATATATTTT,CASSPLPGQGSGGNTIYF